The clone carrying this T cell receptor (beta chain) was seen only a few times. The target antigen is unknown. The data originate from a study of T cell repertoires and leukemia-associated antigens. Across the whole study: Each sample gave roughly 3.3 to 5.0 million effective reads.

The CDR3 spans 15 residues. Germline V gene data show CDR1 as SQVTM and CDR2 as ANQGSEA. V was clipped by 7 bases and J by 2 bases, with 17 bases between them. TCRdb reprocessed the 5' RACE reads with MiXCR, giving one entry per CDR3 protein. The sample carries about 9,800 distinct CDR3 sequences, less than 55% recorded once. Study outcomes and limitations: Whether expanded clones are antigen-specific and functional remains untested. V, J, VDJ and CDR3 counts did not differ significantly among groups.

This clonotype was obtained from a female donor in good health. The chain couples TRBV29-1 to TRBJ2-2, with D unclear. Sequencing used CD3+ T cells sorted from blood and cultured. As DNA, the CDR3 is TGCAGCGCCGTTGGCCATTCACTTAACACCGGGGAGCTGTTTTTT. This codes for CSAVGHSLNTGELFF.